The 28 T cell receptor beta chains in this list originate from one sample, sequenced in a study of T cells in localized non-small cell lung cancer. The repertoire was sequenced with immunoSEQ multiplex PCR; TCRdb's copy has only in-frame clones and lacks some. The data hold more than 100,000 clones, with about 89% observed a single time. The starting material was peripheral blood, obtained before any cancer treatment. Source of these receptors: a female donor at least 60 years old with stage I lung adenocarcinoma.

The chain joins TRBV19 to TRBJ1-1; no firm D call. Trimming left V 3 bases short and J 8 bases short, with 7 bases between. CDR1 is LNHDA and CDR2 is SQIVND in the germline V gene (reference sequence). This CDR3 has 11 amino acids. CDR3: CASSIIGEAFF. The CDR3 DNA reads TGTGCCAGTAGTATCATTGGGGAAGCTTTCTTT.

This clone occurred a few times. The chain employs TRBV6-6 and TRBJ1-1, with TRBD1 matching over 10 bases. CDR1 is MNHNY and CDR2 is SVGAGI in the germline V gene (reference sequence). The CDR3 totals 12 residues. V shed 7 bases, J shed 8 bases, and the junction held 4 bases outside the gene matches. Here the CDR3 DNA reads TGTGCCAGCAAGGGACAGGGGCTGGAAGCTTTCTTT. Translating gives CASKGQGLEAFF.

The chain carries TRBV11-2 and TRBJ1-2; 7 bases line up with TRBD1. Germline V lookup: CDR1 SGHAT, CDR2 FQNNGV. This CDR3 contains 12 residues. J gave up 8 bases and V 5 bases, and 5 bases lay outside the gene matches. CDR3 residues: CASSLQGVGYTF. As DNA, the CDR3 is TGTGCCAGCAGCCTGCAGGGGGTAGGCTACACCTTC.

A few counts support this clone. The chain couples TRBV20-1 to TRBJ1-2; D gene ambiguous. The CDR3 covers 8 residues. V was clipped by 7 bases and J by 12 bases, with 9 bases between them. The V gene's germline CDR1 is DFQATT and CDR2 SNEGSKA (reference sequence). The CDR3 protein is CSGSGNTF. In nucleotides, the CDR3 is TGCAGTGGGTCGGGTAACACCTTC.

This chain uses TRBV19 with TRBJ2-5; the D is unclear. The germline CDR1 and CDR2 sequences are LNHDA and SQIVND (reference sequence). Trimming removed 3 bases from V and 2 bases from J, with 16 bases in between. The CDR3 has 16 residues. The DNA for the CDR3 is TGTGCCAGTAGTATCAGCCCCACGGGCCGGCAAGAGACCCAGTACTTC. It translates to CASSISPTGRQETQYF.

The chain couples TRBV5-1 to TRBJ1-1; TRBD1 might be the D (5 bases). The germline V gene has CDR1 SGHRS and CDR2 YFSETQ. The CDR3 extends over 14 amino acids. Between the trimmed V and J ends, which lost 2 bases and 6 bases, there was a span of 14 bases. The CDR3 sequence: CASSFIQGSAEAFF. As DNA, the CDR3 is TGCGCCAGCAGCTTCATTCAGGGTTCGGCTGAAGCTTTCTTT.

The sample holds a few counts of this clone. The gene calls are TRBV7-6 and TRBJ1-1; weak D call: TRBD1 (6 bases). Germline CDR1 and CDR2: SGHVS and FNYEAQ. CDR3 size: 16 residues. The ends were cut back, 5 bases at V and 1 base at J, with 17 bases in the middle. This chain's CDR3 is CASSPRGTRANTEAFF. The DNA for the CDR3 is TGTGCCAGCAGCCCTAGGGGGACAAGAGCGAACACTGAAGCTTTCTTT.

The chain joins TRBV5-6 to TRBJ2-3, with 8 bases identical to TRBD2. The CDR3 has 15 amino acids. V dropped 0 bases and J dropped 1; count of bases not matched to a gene: 1. From germline, CDR1 is SGHDT and CDR2 YYEEEE. The CDR3 DNA reads TGTGCCAGCAGCTTGGCGGGACTAGGCACAGATACGCAGTATTTT. Protein: CASSLAGLGTDTQYF.

The gene calls are TRBV30 and TRBJ2-7, with 9 bases aligning to TRBD1. Germline lookup yields CDR1 GTSNPN and CDR2 SVGIG (reference sequence). The CDR3 runs to 16 residues. V was clipped by 2 bases and J by 3 bases; unmatched bases: 11. The CDR3 spells CAWSRTGTGTLYEQYF. The CDR3 region has the DNA TGTGCCTGGAGTAGAACCGGGACAGGGACCCTCTACGAGCAGTACTTC.

CDR3 sequence: CASSLTGGQGHGNEQFF. DNA of the CDR3: TGTGCCAGCAGCCTAACTGGGGGACAGGGGCACGGCAATGAGCAGTTCTTC. V is TRBV7-9 and J is TRBJ2-1; 10 bases fit TRBD1. Germline CDR1 and CDR2: SEHNR and FQNEAQ (reference sequence). V shed 5 bases and J 6 bases; nucleotides not matched to a gene: 13. The CDR3 is 17 amino acids.

This chain links TRBV28 with TRBJ2-7; D gene uncertain. The V end lost 4 bases, the J end lost 11 bases, and 15 bases lay between the germline ends. The CDR3 sequence is 12 residues long. Germline V gene lookup returns CDR1 MDHEN and CDR2 SYDVKM. CDR3 in DNA: TGTGCCAGCAGTTCCACGACGCCATGGGAGTACTTC. Its translation: CASSSTTPWEYF.

The table lists this clone with a count of one. This chain joins TRBV27 and TRBJ2-1; TRBD2 aligns across 8 bases. The CDR3 has 14 amino acids. V lost 6 bases, J lost 2 bases, and 3 bases stayed unmatched. Germline V lookup: CDR1 MNHEY, CDR2 SMNVEV (reference sequence). As DNA, the CDR3 is TGTGCCAGCAGCCTTAGCGGGACCTACAATGAGCAGTTCTTC. Translating gives CASSLSGTYNEQFF.

This sequence joins TRBV5-1 and TRBJ2-3; 12 bases align to TRBD2. The V segment lost 3 bases and the J segment 6 bases; nucleotides outside the gene matches: 5. The CDR3 spans 15 residues. Germline V gives CDR1 SGHRS, CDR2 YFSETQ. CDR3 protein: CASSWAGTSGDTQYF. CDR3 nucleotides: TGCGCCAGCAGCTGGGCCGGGACTAGCGGGGATACGCAGTATTTT. Filled out from reference TRBV5-1 and TRBJ2-3, the complete variable domain reads KAGVTQTPRYLIKTRGQQVTLSCSPISGHRSVSWYQQTPGQGLQFLFEYFSETQRNKGNFPGRFSGRQFSNSRSEMNVSTLELGDSALYLCASSWAGTSGDTQYFGPGTRLTVL.

The chain couples TRBV5-1 to TRBJ2-1; the match to TRBD2 covers 8 bases. Germline V lookup: CDR1 SGHRS, CDR2 YFSETQ. The CDR3 totals 16 residues. The J segment lost 8 bases and the V segment lost 4 bases, leaving 14 bases of the junction unmatched. The CDR3 DNA follows: TGCGCCAGCAGCCACGCGTCGGCGGGAGGTTCCGATGAGCAGTTCTTC. It translates to CASSHASAGGSDEQFF.

The chain couples TRBV5-1 to TRBJ2-1, with 7 bases aligning to TRBD1. J gave up 5 bases and V 4 bases, and 9 bases lay outside the gene matches. The CDR3 is 15 amino acids. Germline V gene data show CDR1 as SGHRS and CDR2 as YFSETQ. The CDR3 spells CASSPTRTGNNEQFF. DNA of the CDR3: TGCGCCAGCAGCCCTACCAGGACAGGAAACAATGAGCAGTTCTTC.

The chain links TRBV4-2 to TRBJ2-1; D remains ambiguous. V was pared by 0 bases and J by 6 bases, with 15 bases between. Germline V lookup: CDR1 LGHNA, CDR2 YNFKEQ. The CDR3 spans 16 residues. The CDR3 sequence: CASSQEARASPNEQFF. The CDR3 region has the DNA TGTGCCAGCAGCCAAGAAGCTAGGGCCAGTCCCAATGAGCAGTTCTTC.

As DNA, the CDR3 is TGTGCCAGCAGCTTCCGGACTAGCGGGAACAATGAGCAGTTCTTC. It encodes CASSFRTSGNNEQFF. The V and J genes are TRBV7-9 and TRBJ2-1, with 12 bases fitting TRBD2. V was pared by 3 bases and J by 5 bases, with 2 bases of the junction left unmatched. CDR1 and CDR2 from the germline V gene are SEHNR and FQNEAQ (reference sequence). The CDR3 is 15 residues long.

In DNA form, the CDR3 reads TGTGCCAGCAGCCCCTCGGGCGGGAGTTCCTACAATGAGCAGTTCTTC. The encoded protein is CASSPSGGSSYNEQFF. This sequence joins TRBV27 and TRBJ2-1; TRBD2 matches 7 bases. Germline loops: CDR1 MNHEY, CDR2 SMNVEV (reference sequence). Trimming at V came to 6 bases and at J to 1 base, leaving 9 bases not matched to a gene. This CDR3 contains 16 residues.

The V gene is TRBV7-2, the J gene TRBJ1-4; TRBD1 is a possible D gene (6 bases). V was cut by 6 bases and J by 6 bases, with 11 bases left in between. Germline CDR1 and CDR2: SGHTA and FQGNSA. The CDR3 contains 13 residues. The CDR3 is CASSPGGYEKLFF. The CDR3 DNA is TGTGCCAGCAGTCCGGGGGGCTATGAAAAACTGTTTTTT.

The rearrangement joins TRBV7-9 to TRBJ2-5; D is perhaps TRBD2 (6 bases). With 2 bases removed from V and 1 base from J, the gap between germline ends came to 14 bases. CDR1 is SEHNR and CDR2 is FQNEAQ in the germline V gene (reference sequence). CDR3 length: 16 amino acids. The CDR3 loop is CASSLPRLGLQETQYF. CDR3 in DNA: TGTGCCAGCAGCTTACCGAGACTAGGCCTCCAAGAGACCCAGTACTTC.

The rearrangement joins TRBV9 to TRBJ2-5; D remains ambiguous. With 0 bases removed from V and 0 bases from J, the gap between germline ends came to 6 bases. This CDR3 is 14 amino acids long. Looked up from germline, CDR1 is SGDLS and CDR2 is YYNGEE. CDR3: CASSVDPYQETQYF. The DNA of the CDR3 is TGTGCCAGCAGCGTAGATCCGTACCAAGAGACCCAGTACTTC.

J is TRBJ2-3 and V is TRBV5-1; D may correspond to TRBD1 or TRBD2 (5 bases each). The CDR3 has 15 residues. Trimming pared 4 bases from V and 3 bases from J, leaving 15 bases between. Germline assignment: CDR1 SGHRS and CDR2 YFSETQ. The CDR3, as DNA: TGCGCCAGCAGCGATCGGCAGGGACGGACAGATACGCAGTATTTT. This codes for CASSDRQGRTDTQYF.

The chain carries TRBV15 and TRBJ2-3, with a weak D call TRBD2 (6 bases). Deletions cut 0 bases from V and 1 base from J, with 11 bases between. From germline, CDR1 is LNHNV and CDR2 YYDKDF (reference sequence). The CDR3 consists of 16 residues. The CDR3: CATSRERELGTDTQYF. The CDR3 nucleotides read TGTGCCACCAGCAGAGAGCGGGAATTAGGCACAGATACGCAGTATTTT.

This clone has a handful of counts. V gene TRBV5-1 combines with J gene TRBJ2-7; 7 nucleotides agree with TRBD2. V was pared by 0 bases and J by 3 bases, with 3 bases of the junction left unmatched. Germline V lookup: CDR1 SGHRS, CDR2 YFSETQ. This CDR3 comprises 14 residues. CDR3 sequence: CASSLGASGYEQYF. The CDR3 region has the DNA TGCGCCAGCAGCTTGGGGGCTAGCGGCTACGAGCAGTACTTC.

The V gene is TRBV6-5, the J gene TRBJ2-7; TRBD1 matches at 9 bases. V lost 8 bases to trimming and J lost 6 bases; unmatched junction nucleotides: 8. Germline loops: CDR1 MNHEY, CDR2 SVGAGI. The length of the CDR3 is 13 residues. The CDR3 nucleotides read TGTGCCAGCCGGGGGACAGGGAAGGGCGAGCAGTACTTC. Its translation: CASRGTGKGEQYF.

V and J are TRBV11-3 and TRBJ1-1; TRBD1 aligns across 7 bases. Germline CDR1 SGHNT, CDR2 YENEEA. The CDR3 is made up of 12 amino acids. V lost 3 bases, J lost 9 bases, and 4 bases stayed unmatched. The CDR3 sequence: CASSFRGQQAFF. CDR3 nucleotide sequence: TGTGCCAGCAGCTTTCGGGGACAGCAAGCTTTCTTT.

The chain recombines TRBV11-3 with TRBJ1-2; D is perhaps TRBD1 (5 bases). The CDR3 consists of 13 residues. The V gene lost 2 bases and the J gene lost 8 bases, with 12 bases spanning the gap. The germline V gene has CDR1 SGHNT and CDR2 YENEEA. The CDR3 coding sequence is TGTGCCAGCAGCTTACAGGGTATATTAGGCTACACCTTC. Translating gives CASSLQGILGYTF.

The chain is built from TRBV7-2 and TRBJ2-1; no reliable D call. CDR3 length: 16 residues. Germline CDR1 SGHTA, CDR2 FQGNSA. The germline V and J ends were trimmed by 1 base and 0 bases, with 10 bases remaining between them. The CDR3 DNA reads TGTGCCAGCAGCTTAGGATCGGCTATCTCCTACAATGAGCAGTTCTTC. Its protein product is CASSLGSAISYNEQFF.